These 6 T cell receptor beta chains originate from one sample sequenced in a study of T-cell reconstitution after alpha-beta-depleted transplantation in children. Researchers prepared the TCRbeta library using unique molecular identifiers, the study reports. TCRdb re-called the PCR reads with MiXCR, one entry per CDR3 protein. This sample has approximately 83,000 distinct CDR3 sequences; 10% to 15% occur once, and the top ten carry roughly 13%. Source: PBMCs from the stem cell graft donor, taken from the stem cell graft. Every receptor here comes from a human donor who donated a stem cell graft to a child with inherited bone marrow failure.

This clonotype was counted many times. The chain links TRBV5-1 to TRBJ2-2, with TRBD1 matching 9 bases. V was clipped by 3 bases and J by 5 bases; unmatched bases: 8. The CDR3 extends over 16 amino acids. The germline V gene has CDR1 SGHRS and CDR2 YFSETQ. The chain's CDR3 is CASSSLRTGETGELFF. The CDR3 DNA reads as TGCGCCAGCAGCTCGTTGAGGACAGGGGAGACCGGGGAGCTGTTTTTT.

This clonotype was detected many times. This sequence joins TRBV5-5 and TRBJ1-5; D possibly corresponds to TRBD1 (5 bases). This CDR3 contains 14 residues. Trimming stripped 7 bases from V and 4 bases from J, with 15 bases between. Germline values: CDR1 SGHKS, CDR2 YYEKEE (reference sequence). In DNA form, the CDR3 reads TGTGCCAGCGACGTCGGGGGACTGAATCAGCCCCAGCATTTT. Its protein product is CASDVGGLNQPQHF.

This clonotype was detected many times. This chain uses TRBV5-1 with TRBJ1-2, with TRBD1 as a possible D gene (6 bases). Deletions cut 7 bases from V and 5 bases from J, with 12 bases between. Germline-derived CDR1 and CDR2 are SGHRS and YFSETQ. The CDR3 runs to 12 residues. The CDR3 region is CASRTDLYGYTF. CDR3 bases: TGCGCCAGCCGGACAGACCTGTATGGCTACACCTTC.

This clonotype was seen repeatedly, ten times or more. The CDR3 nucleotides are TGCGCCAGCAGCTTGGGGCAGGATCAGCCCCAGCATTTT. Translated: CASSLGQDQPQHF. The V call is TRBV5-1, the J call TRBJ1-5; no clear D. V was pared by 0 bases and J by 5 bases, with 6 bases between. This CDR3 spans 13 amino acids. In germline, CDR1 is SGHRS, CDR2 YFSETQ.

This clonotype was recorded many times. The rearrangement links TRBV5-1 to TRBJ1-1, with D maybe TRBD1 (5 bases). The V and J ends lost 4 bases and 1 base respectively, with 11 bases between them. This CDR3 region has 14 residues. CDR1 SGHRS and CDR2 YFSETQ come from the germline V gene. This CDR3 reads CASSPGGANTEAFF. The CDR3 DNA reads TGCGCCAGCAGCCCCGGAGGGGCGAACACTGAAGCTTTCTTT.

This clonotype has only a few counts. The V call is TRBV4-3, the J call TRBJ1-1, with D uncertain. In germline, CDR1 is LGHNA, CDR2 YSLEER. Trimming stripped 0 bases from V and 1 base from J, with 9 bases between. The length of the CDR3 is 15 residues. The CDR3 sequence: CASSQDRAGNTEAFF. As DNA, the CDR3 is TGCGCCAGCAGCCAAGATCGGGCAGGGAACACTGAAGCTTTCTTT.